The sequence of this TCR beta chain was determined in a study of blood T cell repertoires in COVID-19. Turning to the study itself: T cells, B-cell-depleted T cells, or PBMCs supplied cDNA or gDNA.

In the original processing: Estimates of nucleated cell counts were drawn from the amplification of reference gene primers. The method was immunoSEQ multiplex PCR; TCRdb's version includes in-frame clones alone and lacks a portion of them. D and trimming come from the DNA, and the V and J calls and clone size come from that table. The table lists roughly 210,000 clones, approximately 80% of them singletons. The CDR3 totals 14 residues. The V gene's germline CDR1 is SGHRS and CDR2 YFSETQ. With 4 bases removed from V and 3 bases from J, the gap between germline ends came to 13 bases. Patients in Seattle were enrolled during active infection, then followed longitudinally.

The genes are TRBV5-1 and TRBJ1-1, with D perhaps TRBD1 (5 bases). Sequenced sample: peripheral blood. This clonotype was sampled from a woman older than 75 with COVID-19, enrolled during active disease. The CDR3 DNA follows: TGCGCCAGCAGCAATCAGGGAGGGGACACTGAAGCTTTCTTT. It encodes CASSNQGGDTEAFF.